This T cell receptor beta chain stems from a study of beta chain features in type 1 diabetes. Study-wide results and limits: Type 1 diabetes patients had moderately but significantly shorter TCRB CDR3s in all four CD4+ subsets.

The sequenced template was cDNA made from the entire isolated RNA. It was found that naive, central memory and regulatory T cell samples averaged about 3.4 million reads. The method was immunoSEQ multiplex PCR; TCRdb's version includes in-frame clones alone and lacks a portion of them. Of about 250,000 clones in the sample, around an eighth were seen once. The CDR3 has 14 residues. Per germline, CDR1 MNHNY and CDR2 SVGAGI (reference sequence). V gave up 6 bases and J gave up 7 bases; unmatched junction bases: 5. Over 95% purity was reached by all sorted populations. As concerns this clone: Antigen unknown.

The chain combines TRBV6-6 with TRBJ1-4, with 10 bases identical to TRBD1. This sequence originates from a woman in her thirties or forties in good health. Sequenced material: naive CD4+ T cells from blood. CDR3 bases: TGTGCCAGCAGGGAAGACAGGGGGCTTGAAAAACTGTTTTTT. Translated: CASREDRGLEKLFF.